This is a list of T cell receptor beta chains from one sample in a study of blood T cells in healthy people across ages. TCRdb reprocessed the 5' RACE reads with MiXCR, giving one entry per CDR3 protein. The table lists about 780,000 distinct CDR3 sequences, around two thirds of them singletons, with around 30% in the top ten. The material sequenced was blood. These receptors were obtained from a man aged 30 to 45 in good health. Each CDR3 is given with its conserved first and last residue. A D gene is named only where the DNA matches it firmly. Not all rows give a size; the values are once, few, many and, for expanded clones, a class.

CDR3aa: CASSNVGGEETQYF
CDR3nt: TGTGCCAGCAGCAATGTAGGAGGAGAAGAGACCCAGTACTTC
j_gene: TRBJ2-5
v_gene: TRBV12-3/TRBV12-4
d_gene: -
abundance: once

CDR3aa: CSARGRDFTYEQYF
CDR3nt: TGCAGTGCTAGAGGCCGGGACTTCACCTACGAGCAGTACTTC
j_gene: TRBJ2-7
v_gene: TRBV20-1
d_gene: -
abundance: -

CDR3aa: CASTILRGASTDTQYF
CDR3nt: TGTGCCAGCACCATACTCAGGGGGGCCAGCACAGATACGCAGTATTTT
j_gene: TRBJ2-3
v_gene: TRBV7-2
d_gene: -
abundance: -

CDR3aa: CASRAGQGFSYEQYF
CDR3nt: TGTGCCAGCCGGGCCGGACAGGGCTTTTCGTACGAGCAGTACTTC
j_gene: TRBJ2-7
v_gene: TRBV6-6
d_gene: TRBD1
abundance: once

CDR3aa: CASSLGDRVGPGDTQYF
CDR3nt: TGCGCCAGCAGCTTGGGGGACAGAGTCGGACCTGGAGATACGCAGTATTTT
j_gene: TRBJ2-3
v_gene: TRBV5-1
d_gene: TRBD1
abundance: -

CDR3aa: CASSLEGLAFSQYF
CDR3nt: TGTGCCAGCAGCTTAGAGGGACTAGCATTCAGTCAGTATTTT
j_gene: TRBJ2-3
v_gene: TRBV7-2
d_gene: TRBD2
abundance: -

CDR3aa: CDSSVATGTGSYEQFF
CDR3nt: TGTGACAGCAGCGTAGCGACGGGGACCGGGAGCTATGAGCAGTTCTTC
j_gene: TRBJ2-1
v_gene: TRBV9
d_gene: -
abundance: -

CDR3aa: CASSPPWGYGYTF
CDR3nt: TGTGCCAGCAGCCCCCCGTGGGGCTATGGCTACACCTTC
j_gene: TRBJ1-2
v_gene: TRBV7-2
d_gene: -
abundance: few

CDR3aa: CSVEAGEAHNEQFF
CDR3nt: TGCAGCGTGGAGGCCGGAGAAGCCCACAATGAGCAGTTCTTC
j_gene: TRBJ2-1
v_gene: TRBV29-1
d_gene: -
abundance: -

CDR3aa: CSVAGTGAGANVLTF
CDR3nt: TGCAGCGTCGCCGGAACAGGGGCTGGGGCCAACGTCCTGACTTTC
j_gene: TRBJ2-6
v_gene: TRBV29-1
d_gene: TRBD1
abundance: few

CDR3aa: CASSPPSGGTYNEQFF
CDR3nt: TGCGCCAGCAGCCCCCCTAGCGGGGGTACCTACAATGAGCAGTTCTTC
j_gene: TRBJ2-1
v_gene: TRBV5-1
d_gene: TRBD2
abundance: few

CDR3aa: CASTKAGPGETQYF
CDR3nt: TGTGCCAGCACCAAAGCAGGGCCCGGAGAGACCCAGTACTTC
j_gene: TRBJ2-5
v_gene: TRBV4-2
d_gene: -
abundance: few

CDR3aa: CASSYSNSGGSSYNEQFF
CDR3nt: TGTGCCAGCAGTTACTCGAATAGCGGGGGGAGCTCCTACAATGAGCAGTTCTTC
j_gene: TRBJ2-1
v_gene: TRBV6-2/TRBV6-3
d_gene: TRBD2
abundance: -

CDR3aa: CASNEASGGIYNEQFF
CDR3nt: TGTGCCAGCAACGAGGCTAGCGGGGGCATCTACAATGAGCAGTTCTTC
j_gene: TRBJ2-1
v_gene: TRBV6-1
d_gene: TRBD2
abundance: few

CDR3aa: CSTRQGTNYGYTF
CDR3nt: TGCAGTACCCGACAGGGGACTAACTATGGCTACACCTTC
j_gene: TRBJ1-2
v_gene: TRBV20-1
d_gene: TRBD1
abundance: -

CDR3aa: CSARVLGGETQYF
CDR3nt: TGCAGTGCTAGAGTTCTAGGAGGAGAGACCCAGTACTTC
j_gene: TRBJ2-5
v_gene: TRBV20-1
d_gene: -
abundance: -

CDR3aa: CASSRQETQFF
CDR3nt: TGTGCCAGCAGTCGCCAAGAGACCCAGTTCTTC
j_gene: TRBJ2-1
v_gene: TRBV7-9
d_gene: -
abundance: -

CDR3aa: CASSQLRELSGYTF
CDR3nt: TGTGCCAGCAGTCAACTCAGGGAACTTTCTGGCTACACCTTC
j_gene: TRBJ1-2
v_gene: TRBV12-3/TRBV12-4
d_gene: -
abundance: -

CDR3aa: CASRNSGLVYSNEQFF
CDR3nt: TGTGCCAGCAGGAACTCGGGACTAGTCTATTCCAATGAGCAGTTCTTC
j_gene: TRBJ2-1
v_gene: TRBV28
d_gene: TRBD2
abundance: -

CDR3aa: CASSFSPRDYYGYTF
CDR3nt: TGTGCCAGCAGCTTTAGTCCCCGGGATTACTATGGCTACACCTTC
j_gene: TRBJ1-2
v_gene: TRBV27
d_gene: -
abundance: -